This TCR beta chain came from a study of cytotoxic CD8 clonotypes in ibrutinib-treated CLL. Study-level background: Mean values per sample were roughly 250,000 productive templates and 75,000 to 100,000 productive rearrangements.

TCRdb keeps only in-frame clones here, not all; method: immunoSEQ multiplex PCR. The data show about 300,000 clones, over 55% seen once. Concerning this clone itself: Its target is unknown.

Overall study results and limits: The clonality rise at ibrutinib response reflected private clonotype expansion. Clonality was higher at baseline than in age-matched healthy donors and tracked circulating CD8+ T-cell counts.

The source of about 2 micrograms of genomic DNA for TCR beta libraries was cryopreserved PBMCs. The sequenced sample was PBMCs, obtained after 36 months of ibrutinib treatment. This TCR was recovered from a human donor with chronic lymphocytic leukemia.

CDR3 bases: TGTGCCAGCAGCGTACACAGGGGTGCCTACAATGAGCAGTTCTTC. Amino acid sequence: CASSVHRGAYNEQFF. The V gene is TRBV9, the J gene TRBJ2-1, with TRBD1 matching 7 bases. CDR3 size: 15 residues. Trimming took 1 base from V and 2 from J; bases not matched to a gene: 3. Germline lookup yields CDR1 SGDLS and CDR2 YYNGEE.